One and the same sample provided the 21 T cell receptor beta chains below, sequenced in a study of blood T cell repertoires in COVID-19. Assay used: immunoSEQ multiplex PCR; TCRdb lists only in-frame clones, some missing. The sample yields 150,000 to 200,000 clones, about 85% seen once. The specimen was peripheral blood. The receptor set was obtained from a man aged 18 to 29 with acute or convalescent COVID-19.

The V gene is TRBV5-1, the J gene TRBJ2-1, with 9 positions matching TRBD2. V was clipped by 5 bases and J by 8 bases; unmatched bases: 11. Per the germline V gene, CDR1 is SGHRS and CDR2 is YFSETQ. The CDR3 is made up of 15 amino acids. CDR3 amino acids: CASSPGGGARDEQFF. DNA for the CDR3: TGCGCCAGCAGTCCCGGCGGGGGGGCCCGGGATGAGCAGTTCTTC.

The chain is built from TRBV27 and TRBJ1-6, with no clear D. Trimming stripped 7 bases from V and 2 bases from J, with 18 bases between. Germline CDR1 reads MNHEY; CDR2 reads SMNVEV (reference sequence). The CDR3 spans 17 residues. CDR3 residues: CASTSLGRGTYNSPLHF. The CDR3 nucleotides are TGTGCCAGCACTTCTTTGGGGAGAGGGACCTATAATTCACCCCTCCACTTT.

This sequence joins TRBV27 and TRBJ1-4; D might be TRBD1 (5 bases). This CDR3 spans 13 amino acids. Trimming removed 4 bases at V and 5 bases at J, with 8 bases between. Per the germline V gene, CDR1 is MNHEY and CDR2 is SMNVEV (reference sequence). CDR3 bases: TGTGCCAGCAGTTGGGCAGGGAATGAAAAACTGTTTTTT. It translates to CASSWAGNEKLFF.

The chain combines TRBV27 with TRBJ1-1; 7 bases are shared with TRBD1. Germline trimming cut 6 bases from V and 3 bases from J; bases unmatched to any gene: 10. The CDR3 consists of 15 residues. Germline V lookup: CDR1 MNHEY, CDR2 SMNVEV (reference sequence). The CDR3 sequence is CASSPWTGLDTEAFF. As DNA, the CDR3 is TGTGCCAGCAGCCCCTGGACAGGTTTGGACACTGAAGCTTTCTTT.

V gene TRBV15 combines with J gene TRBJ1-1; tentative D call: TRBD1 (5 bases). CDR3 length: 14 amino acids. In germline, CDR1 is LNHNV, CDR2 YYDKDF (reference sequence). V was pared by 3 bases and J by 1 base, with 9 bases between. In nucleotides, the CDR3 is TGTGCCACCAGCAGTTCCAGGGAGAACACTGAAGCTTTCTTT. It is translated as CATSSSRENTEAFF.

The chain uses TRBV5-1 and TRBJ1-1; TRBD1 might be the D (5 bases). CDR1 SGHRS and CDR2 YFSETQ come from the germline V gene. Trimming stripped 5 bases from V and 7 bases from J, with 15 bases between. The CDR3 is 13 amino acids. This chain's CDR3 is CASRGGAGGEAFF. The CDR3 DNA reads as TGCGCCAGCAGGGGTGGGGCCGGGGGTGAAGCTTTCTTT. The full variable domain, rest sourced from reference TRBV5-1 and TRBJ1-1, is KAGVTQTPRYLIKTRGQQVTLSCSPISGHRSVSWYQQTPGQGLQFLFEYFSETQRNKGNFPGRFSGRQFSNSRSEMNVSTLELGDSALYLCASRGGAGGEAFFGQGTRLTVV.

The CDR3 loop is CASSPERGATGELFF. CDR3 sequence (DNA): TGTGCCAGCAGCCCCGAGCGGGGGGCCACCGGGGAGCTGTTTTTT. The chain links TRBV11-3 to TRBJ2-2; 9 bases align to TRBD2. Per germline, CDR1 SGHNT and CDR2 YENEEA. The trim removed 5 bases at V and 4 bases at J, leaving 5 bases unmatched. The CDR3 is 15 amino acids.

This clone has just one count. The rearrangement links TRBV11-2 to TRBJ1-1; unclear D gene. CDR1 SGHAT and CDR2 FQNNGV come from the germline V gene. Trimming shortened V by 0 bases and J by 5 bases, and 10 bases separated the two germline ends. The CDR3 is made up of 14 amino acids. The CDR3 is CASSLDAVVTEAFF. The CDR3 DNA sequence: TGTGCCAGCAGCTTAGATGCGGTGGTAACTGAAGCTTTCTTT.

The rearrangement links TRBV10-3 to TRBJ1-3; tentative D call: TRBD1 (5 bases). This CDR3 is 15 amino acids long. The germline V and J ends were trimmed by 0 bases and 0 bases, with 6 bases remaining between them. Looked up from germline, CDR1 is ENHRY and CDR2 is SYGVKD. CDR3 residues: CAISESGGSGNTIYF. The CDR3 DNA follows: TGTGCCATCAGTGAGTCGGGGGGCTCTGGAAACACCATATATTTT.

The V and J genes are TRBV18 and TRBJ2-5; 8 positions match TRBD2. Germline trimming cut 1 base from V and 1 base from J; bases unmatched to any gene: 2. Germline assignment: CDR1 KGHSH and CDR2 LQKENI. The CDR3 spans 15 residues. CDR3 in DNA: TGTGCCAGCTCACCACTAGCGGGGAGCCAAGAGACCCAGTACTTC. Translated: CASSPLAGSQETQYF.

The chain combines TRBV7-2 with TRBJ2-3; the D gene is possibly TRBD1 (5 bases). The CDR3 contains 15 residues. V lost 5 bases and J lost 0, with 12 bases in between. Germline V gene lookup returns CDR1 SGHTA and CDR2 FQGNSA. Here the CDR3 reads CASSQGLPSTDTQYF. The CDR3 region has the DNA TGTGCCAGCAGCCAGGGCCTTCCTAGCACAGATACGCAGTATTTT.

This sequence joins TRBV11-2 and TRBJ2-1; TRBD2 aligns across 11 bases. The CDR3 has 15 amino acids. Per germline, CDR1 SGHAT and CDR2 FQNNGV. V shed 5 bases and J 7 bases; nucleotides not matched to a gene: 7. CDR3 in amino acids: CASSPTSGGVNEQFF. In nucleotides, the CDR3 is TGTGCCAGCAGCCCTACTAGCGGGGGCGTGAATGAGCAGTTCTTC. The full variable domain, with the rest looked up from reference TRBV11-2 and TRBJ2-1, is EAGVAQSPRYKIIEKRQSVAFWCNPISGHATLYWYQQILGQGPKLLIQFQNNGVVDDSQLPKDRFSAERLKGVDSTLKIQPAKLEDSAVYLCASSPTSGGVNEQFFGPGTRLTVL.

The gene calls are TRBV20-1 and TRBJ2-7; 9 nucleotides line up with TRBD1. J gave up 5 bases and V 3 bases, and 8 bases lay outside the gene matches. CDR3 length equals 14 residues. Germline-derived CDR1 and CDR2 are DFQATT and SNEGSKA (reference sequence). Written as DNA, the CDR3 is TGCAGTGCTAGTTCACAGGGGGCGCGGAACGAGCAGTACTTC. This sequence encodes CSASSQGARNEQYF.

V is TRBV7-7 and J is TRBJ2-5; D perhaps matches TRBD1 (6 bases). Trimming left V 0 bases short and J 4 bases short, with 9 bases between. The CDR3 length is 14 residues. CDR1 is SSHAT, CDR2 FNYEAQ, per germline (reference sequence). CDR3 residues: CASSLAGRGETQYF. DNA for the CDR3: TGTGCCAGCAGCTTAGCCGGCAGGGGAGAGACCCAGTACTTC.

This clone was counted a few times. The rearrangement links TRBV6-1 to TRBJ2-4, with no clear D. V lost 1 base, J lost 2 bases, and 15 bases lay in between. This CDR3 contains 17 residues. The germline V gene encodes CDR1 MNHNS and CDR2 SASEGT. CDR3 in amino acids: CASSEEALDSPKNIQYF. The CDR3 region has the DNA TGTGCCAGCAGTGAAGAAGCCCTAGATTCACCCAAAAACATTCAGTACTTC.

The chain employs TRBV7-6 and TRBJ2-5, with D perhaps TRBD2 (6 bases). The V gene's germline CDR1 is SGHVS and CDR2 FNYEAQ. V lost 4 bases and J 3 bases, leaving 6 bases between the germline ends. The CDR3 is 12 residues long. CDR3 amino acids: CASSWGEETQYF. CDR3 sequence (DNA): TGTGCCAGCAGCTGGGGGGAAGAGACCCAGTACTTC.

V gene TRBV19 combines with J gene TRBJ2-6; 10 bases match TRBD1. The germline V gene has CDR1 LNHDA and CDR2 SQIVND (reference sequence). The CDR3 sequence is 18 residues long. Trimming removed 7 bases from V and 0 bases from J; junction bases left unmatched: 9. The CDR3 sequence: CASTDPGQGSSGANVLTF. Written as DNA, the CDR3 is TGTGCCAGTACCGATCCGGGACAGGGGAGCTCTGGGGCCAACGTCCTGACTTTC.

The chain joins TRBV3-1 (or the pseudogene TRBV3-2) to TRBJ1-2; 8 bases are a match to TRBD1. The CDR3 spans 11 residues. V lost 5 bases, J lost 9 bases, and 2 bases stayed unmatched. Germline values: CDR1 LGHDT, CDR2 YNNKEL (reference sequence). The DNA of the CDR3 is TGTGCCAGCAGCGACAGGGGAAGCTACACCTTC. As protein: CASSDRGSYTF.

V and J are TRBV24-1 and TRBJ1-4, with TRBD1 matching 7 bases. Germline CDR1 reads KGHDR; CDR2 reads SFDVKD. V trimming: 5 bases; J trimming: 6 bases; junction bases outside the gene matches: 11. This CDR3 has 16 amino acids. DNA of the CDR3: TGTGCCACCAGTGGAGGGGGCGGAGGATTTGATGAAAAACTGTTTTTT. It specifies CATSGGGGGFDEKLFF.

The J gene is TRBJ2-3, the V gene TRBV30, with D perhaps TRBD1 (8 bases). With 4 bases removed from V and 3 bases from J, the gap between germline ends came to 20 bases. This CDR3 spans 16 amino acids. CDR1 and CDR2 from the germline V gene are GTSNPN and SVGIG (reference sequence). CDR3 residues: CAWTRGPGGMTDTQYF. DNA of the CDR3: TGTGCCTGGACCAGGGGGCCGGGGGGTATGACAGATACGCAGTATTTT.

The chain carries TRBV9 and TRBJ2-3; 11 positions match TRBD2. Unmatched junction bases numbered 14, after V lost 6 bases and J lost 8 bases. The length of the CDR3 is 16 residues. Looked up from germline, CDR1 is SGDLS and CDR2 is YYNGEE. The CDR3 region is CASIPGLADKTGTQYF. The DNA for the CDR3 is TGTGCCAGCATACCGGGACTAGCGGACAAAACGGGTACGCAGTATTTT.